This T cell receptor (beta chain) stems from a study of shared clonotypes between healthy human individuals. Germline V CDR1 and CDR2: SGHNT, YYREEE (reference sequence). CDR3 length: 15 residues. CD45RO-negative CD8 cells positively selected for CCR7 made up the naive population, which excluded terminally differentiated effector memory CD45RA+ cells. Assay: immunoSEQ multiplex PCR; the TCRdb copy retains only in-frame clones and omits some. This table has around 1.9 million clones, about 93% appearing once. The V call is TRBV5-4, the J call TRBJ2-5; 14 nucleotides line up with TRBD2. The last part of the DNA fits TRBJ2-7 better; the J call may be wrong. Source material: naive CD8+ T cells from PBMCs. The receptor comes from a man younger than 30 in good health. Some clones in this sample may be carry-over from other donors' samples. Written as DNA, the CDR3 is TGTGCCAGCAGCTTGGAGACTAGCGGGAGGGCCGAGCAGTACTTC. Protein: CASSLETSGRAEQYF.